Here is one TCR beta chain with its context. It was with unique molecular identifiers that the TCRbeta library was prepared. TCRdb reanalysed the PCR reads using MiXCR and keeps one entry per CDR3 protein. In the table there are hundreds of thousands of distinct CDR3 sequences, about 14% of which are singletons. This sample was included in a study of T-cell reconstitution after alpha-beta-depleted transplantation in children. The CDR3 totals 13 residues. V lost 5 bases to trimming and J lost 0 bases, with 7 bases between them. The germline CDR1 and CDR2 sequences are SGHVS and FNYEAQ. The sample in question was PBMCs, obtained from the stem cell graft. The genes are TRBV7-6 and TRBJ1-2; D call uncertain. The clonotype was recovered from a human donor who donated a stem cell graft to a child with Fanconi anemia. Here the CDR3 DNA reads TGTGCCAGCAGCGAAACCTCTAACTATGGCTACACCTTC. Its translation is CASSETSNYGYTF.